In its sample, the clone carrying this TCR delta chain was seen a few times. Since a far larger clone is one base different, this is likely a read error. Other DNA sequences in this specimen translate into the identical CDR3. This record comes from a study of γδ T cells in repeated Plasmodium falciparum infection. The V gene's germline CDR1 is GEAIGNYY and CDR2 EKD. This CDR3 contains 19 residues. Flow sorting of PBMC yielded separate Vgamma9/Vdelta2+ and Vdelta2-negative gammadelta T cell populations for bulk repertoire analysis. TCRdb fed the multiplex PCR reads into CATT to redo clone calling. The sample includes over 45,000 delta-chain clones, about 1.5% of them seen just once.

This clonotype was sampled from a pool of human donors (malaria-infected and uninfected, not separated). For the V gene the call is TRDV2; the J gene has no call; the D segment call TRDD3 is taken from the table without a DNA check. Sequenced input: gamma-delta T cells from blood. CDR3 residues: CACDTVGGYSPQYTDKLIF. The CDR3 bases are TGTGCCTGTGACACGGTTGGGGGATACTCGCCCCAGTACACCGATAAGCTCATCTTT.